These T cell receptor beta chains were read from a single sample in a study of T cell changes during pregnancy in multiple sclerosis. The protocol was immunoSEQ multiplex PCR, while the TCRdb copy is restricted to in-frame clones and leaves out a portion. The sample contains 40,000 or so clones, about nine tenths of which appear only once. The material sequenced was CD4+ T cells from peripheral blood mononuclear cells, taken in the first trimester of pregnancy. Receptors were obtained from a female donor in good health, enrolled as a control in a pregnancy study. The CDR3 runs from the conserved cysteine through the conserved F or W. The order of the fields is J gene, V gene, clone size, D gene, CDR3 DNA, CDR3 protein. The D gene is left open where the match is weak. Clone size is not always given. Where it is, it says once, few, many or a class for expanded clones.

J: TRBJ1-1
V: TRBV18
size: -
D: TRBD1
DNA: TGTGCCAGCTCACACGACAGGGGGCGGACTGAAGCTTTCTTT
CDR3: CASSHDRGRTEAFF

J: TRBJ1-6
V: TRBV28
size: few
D: -
DNA: TGTGCCAGCAGTCGACTGACAGGTGATAATTCACCCCTCCACTTT
CDR3: CASSRLTGDNSPLHF

J: TRBJ2-2
V: TRBV6-6
size: -
D: -
DNA: TGTGCCAGCAGTATCCATGCCGGGAGAAACACCGGGGAGCTGTTTTTT
CDR3: CASSIHAGRNTGELFF

J: TRBJ2-4
V: TRBV19
size: -
D: TRBD1
DNA: TGTGCCAGTAGTAGGGGGACAGCCCCTGAAAACATTCAGTACTTC
CDR3: CASSRGTAPENIQYF

J: TRBJ1-2
V: TRBV11-2
size: -
D: -
DNA: TGTGCCAGCAGCTTTAGTACGTCTCGGAACTATGGCTACACCTTC
CDR3: CASSFSTSRNYGYTF

J: TRBJ2-5
V: TRBV6-1
size: -
D: -
DNA: TGTGCCAGCAGTGAATTGGCGGGGACCCAGTACTTC
CDR3: CASSELAGTQYF

J: TRBJ1-6
V: TRBV5-5
size: once
D: -
DNA: TGTGCCAGCACCCCCCTCGCCCGGGGAGAAGGTTCACCCCTCCACTTT
CDR3: CASTPLARGEGSPLHF

J: TRBJ2-5
V: TRBV5-1
size: once
D: TRBD1
DNA: TGCGCCAGCATCCCTACAGGGGGCCCCGAAGAGACCCAGTACTTC
CDR3: CASIPTGGPEETQYF

J: TRBJ2-7
V: TRBV6-5
size: -
D: -
DNA: TGTGCCAGCAGTTCGGACTCTCTCTACGAGCAGTACTTC
CDR3: CASSSDSLYEQYF

J: TRBJ1-6
V: TRBV7-3
size: -
D: -
DNA: TGTGCCAGCAGCTTAATAGCGACCGCCTATAATTCACCCCTCCACTTT
CDR3: CASSLIATAYNSPLHF

J: TRBJ1-3
V: TRBV27
size: -
D: -
DNA: TGTGCCAGCAGTTTCCGGGGGGCCGGAAACACCATATATTTT
CDR3: CASSFRGAGNTIYF

J: TRBJ2-1
V: TRBV7-2
size: -
D: TRBD2
DNA: TGTGCCAGCAGCCCCCAGCGGGGGGGGGAGCAGTTCTTC
CDR3: CASSPQRGGEQFF

J: TRBJ1-4
V: TRBV29-1
size: -
D: TRBD1
DNA: TGCAGCGTTGTGGGACAGCTTAATGAAAAACTGTTTTTT
CDR3: CSVVGQLNEKLFF

J: TRBJ2-1
V: TRBV18
size: -
D: -
DNA: TGTGCCAGCTCACCACAGGGGGGGGCGGACAATGAGCAGTTCTTC
CDR3: CASSPQGGADNEQFF

J: TRBJ2-1
V: TRBV5-1
size: -
D: TRBD2
DNA: TGCGCCAGCAGCTTGTTTTCCCCGTTGTTGCCCGGACTAGCGGACTACAATGAGCAGTTCTTC
CDR3: CASSLFSPLLPGLADYNEQFF

J: TRBJ1-5
V: TRBV5-1
size: -
D: TRBD1
DNA: TGCGCCAGCAGCACTCAGGGGGGCAATCAGCCCCAGCATTTT
CDR3: CASSTQGGNQPQHF

J: TRBJ2-7
V: TRBV5-1
size: -
D: TRBD1
DNA: TGCGCCAGCAGCTTGGCACAGGGGGCCGGTGAGCAGTACTTC
CDR3: CASSLAQGAGEQYF

J: TRBJ2-7
V: TRBV11-2
size: -
D: TRBD1
DNA: TGTGCCAGCAGGAGGGGGCCCGACTACGAGCAGTACTTC
CDR3: CASRRGPDYEQYF

J: TRBJ1-6
V: TRBV28
size: -
D: -
DNA: TGTGCCAGCAGTTTACCCGACAGAATTTATAATTCACCCCTCCACTTT
CDR3: CASSLPDRIYNSPLHF

J: TRBJ1-1
V: TRBV5-6
size: -
D: -
DNA: TGTGCCAGCAGCTTGGGTGGCAGGGGCACTGAAGCTTTCTTT
CDR3: CASSLGGRGTEAFF

J: TRBJ1-2
V: TRBV4-1
size: -
D: -
DNA: TGCGCCAGCAGCCAGTCCATCGCCCAGTACTATGGCTACACCTTC
CDR3: CASSQSIAQYYGYTF

J: TRBJ2-3
V: TRBV7-2
size: -
D: TRBD2
DNA: TGTGCCAGCAGCTCCCCTAGAGCGGGGGGGCGGGGCACAGATACGCAGTATTTT
CDR3: CASSSPRAGGRGTDTQYF

J: TRBJ2-3
V: TRBV5-6
size: -
D: -
DNA: TGTGCCAGCAGCTTGCCCGCCGACAGGAGATACACAGATACGCAGTATTTT
CDR3: CASSLPADRRYTDTQYF

J: TRBJ2-7
V: TRBV14
size: medium-sized
D: -
DNA: TGTGCCAGCAGCCAAGGGCTTGGGCTTGAGCAGTACTTC
CDR3: CASSQGLGLEQYF

J: TRBJ1-1
V: TRBV5-1
size: once
D: TRBD1
DNA: TGCGCCAGCAGGGGGACAGGGGGACGGACTGAAGCTTTCTTT
CDR3: CASRGTGGRTEAFF

J: TRBJ2-2
V: TRBV11-2
size: -
D: TRBD2
DNA: TGTGCCAGCCGTCAAGGGACTAGCGGGGGGCAGGGGGAGCTGTTTTTT
CDR3: CASRQGTSGGQGELFF

J: TRBJ2-2
V: TRBV9
size: -
D: TRBD2
DNA: TGTGCCAGCAGCGTAATCGGTTCGGGGGGCGGGGAGCTGTTTTTT
CDR3: CASSVIGSGGGELFF

J: TRBJ1-4
V: TRBV29-1
size: few
D: -
DNA: TGCAGCGTCGGGGGACGGCTGAATGAAAAACTGTTTTTT
CDR3: CSVGGRLNEKLFF

J: TRBJ1-5
V: TRBV2
size: -
D: TRBD1
DNA: TGTGCCAGCAGTTTCGGACAGGGTCATCAGCCCCAGCATTTT
CDR3: CASSFGQGHQPQHF

J: TRBJ2-7
V: TRBV5-5
size: -
D: -
DNA: TGTGCCAGCAGCTTGGACGAGAAAAAACAGTACTTC
CDR3: CASSLDEKKQYF

J: TRBJ2-3
V: TRBV2
size: -
D: -
DNA: TGTGCCAGCAGTCCCCCGTTCACAGATACGCAGTATTTT
CDR3: CASSPPFTDTQYF